In this sample, the clone carrying this TCR beta chain turned up many times. The source of the sample is a study of regulatory T cells in long-lasting Graves disease. The V gene's germline CDR1 is SGDLS and CDR2 YYNGEE. The CDR3 covers 17 residues. V lost 4 bases to trimming and J lost 0 bases; unmatched junction nucleotides: 9. CDR3 regions were amplified by Arm-PCR using iRepertoire HTBI primers to build TCR beta libraries. MiXCR, run by TCRdb on the multiplex PCR reads, gives a single entry per CDR3 protein. The table includes about 220,000 distinct CDR3 sequences, 15% to 20% detected once. The time point is: newly diagnosed GD, antithyroid drugs for less than 3 months. Construction of the TCR library relied on RNA isolated from PBMCs.

Sequenced material: peripheral blood mononuclear cells (PBMCs), taken at new diagnosis, from a patient treated with antithyroid drugs. The rearrangement links TRBV9 to TRBJ1-1; 10 bases match TRBD1. This clonotype originated in a female donor with Graves disease. CDR3 residues: CASSTPGTGAMNTEAFF. For the CDR3, the DNA is TGTGCCAGCAGCACCCCCGGGACAGGGGCTATGAACACTGAAGCTTTCTTT.